This T cell receptor (beta chain) was obtained from a study of Ad26.COV2.S vaccination and SARS-CoV-2 variants. Method: immunoSEQ multiplex PCR; TCRdb's copy keeps in-frame clones and lacks some. The table lists roughly 450,000 clones, about 93% of them singletons. From germline, CDR1 is KGHDR and CDR2 SFDVKD. The ends were cut back, 8 bases at V and 0 bases at J, with 13 bases in the middle. The CDR3 runs to 15 residues. Treatment in this sample: some 19 received Ad26.COV2.S at low or high dose, single or two shots; 5 received placebo; per-sample allocation not given. The investigators took samples on day 63 after the first vaccine or placebo injection.

This TCR was sampled from a person aged 18 to 65 who received the Ad26.COV2.S COVID-19 vaccine or a placebo. Here the sequenced sample was peripheral blood, taken in a trial of Ad26.COV2.S vaccine versus placebo. The chain joins TRBV24-1 to TRBJ1-3; D is uncertain. In nucleotides, the CDR3 is TGTGCCACCATACAACCCGGCATCTCTGGAAACACCATATATTTT. Amino acid sequence: CATIQPGISGNTIYF.